A single sample gave rise to the 24 T cell receptor beta chains below, sequenced in a study of CD8+CD57+ T cells in acquired aplastic anemia. Flow cytometry had shown expanded CD8+CD57+ cells in the patients chosen for sequencing. Genomic DNA constituted the template upon which TCR beta VDJ and CDR3 profiling was performed. Each CDR3 protein gets one entry after TCRdb re-called the reads with MiXCR. The table includes 150,000 to 180,000 distinct CDR3 sequences, approximately 52% detected once. The sequencing sample was made of sorted CD4+, CD8+, or CD8+CD57+ T cells (not recorded which) from PBMCs. All receptors come from a human donor with aplastic anemia.

This clonotype was observed at least ten times. The rearrangement links TRBV7-8 to TRBJ1-3; no clear D. There are 15 residues in the CDR3. Trimming cost V 0 bases and J 0 bases, with 6 bases left between them. Per the germline V gene, CDR1 is SGHVS and CDR2 is FQNEAQ. In nucleotides, the CDR3 is TGTGCCAGCAGCTTAGCCCGGATCTCTGGAAACACCATATATTTT. Translated, it gives CASSLARISGNTIYF.

J is TRBJ1-6 and V is TRBV24-1; no clear D gene. Germline V lookup: CDR1 KGHDR, CDR2 SFDVKD. CDR3 length: 14 residues. Trimming shortened V by 2 bases and J by 10 bases, and 11 bases separated the two germline ends. CDR3 protein: CATSDWAPGSPLHF. The CDR3 DNA follows: TGTGCCACCAGTGATTGGGCCCCGGGGTCACCCCTCCACTTT.

The chain combines TRBV2 with TRBJ2-3; perhaps TRBD1 as D (6 bases). This CDR3 spans 14 amino acids. Germline V lookup: CDR1 SNHLY, CDR2 FYNNEI. Trimming took off 7 bases at V and 11 bases at J, with 22 bases between the two ends. The CDR3 bases are TGTGCCAGCATTCGGGACACGGCCACAGTAGTGCAGTATTTT. Its translation: CASIRDTATVVQYF.

The chain links TRBV12-3 or TRBV12-4 to TRBJ1-6, with TRBD1 as a possible D gene (6 bases). Trimming cost V 6 bases and J 7 bases, with 13 bases left between them. There are 14 residues in the CDR3. The CDR3 coding sequence is TGTGCCAGCAGAGAACAGGGCTCGAATTCACCCCTCCACTTT. Translated, it gives CASREQGSNSPLHF.

This clonotype was seen ten or more times. The rearrangement links TRBV20-1 to TRBJ1-5, with D perhaps matching TRBD1 (5 bases). Trimming pared 4 bases from V and 3 bases from J, leaving 16 bases between. Germline CDR1 and CDR2: DFQATT and SNEGSKA (reference sequence). The CDR3 length is 15 residues. CDR3 bases: TGCAGTGCTACCGAATCGGGCAGGGACAATCAGCCCCAGCATTTT. Translation: CSATESGRDNQPQHF.

This clonotype was detected many times. The chain has TRBV9 and TRBJ2-5, with 8 positions matching TRBD2. Trimming removed 3 bases from V and 5 bases from J; junction bases left unmatched: 6. The CDR3 sequence is 14 residues long. Germline CDR1 is SGDLS and CDR2 is YYNGEE. CDR3 sequence: CASSAGGGMETQYF. The CDR3 DNA follows: TGTGCCAGCAGCGCGGGGGGGGGGATGGAGACCCAGTACTTC.

This sequence joins TRBV7-3 and TRBJ2-1, with D maybe TRBD1 (6 bases). The CDR3 totals 13 residues. V was shortened by 3 bases and J by 7 bases, with 10 bases between the two germline ends. Germline V lookup: CDR1 SGHTA, CDR2 FQGTGA. For the CDR3, the DNA is TGTGCCAGCAGCTTGAACAGGGATAATGAGCAGTTCTTC. Translation gives CASSLNRDNEQFF.

The chain links TRBV13 to TRBJ2-5; D remains ambiguous. This CDR3 comprises 13 residues. V was shortened by 0 bases and J by 4 bases, with 6 bases between the two germline ends. Germline lookup yields CDR1 PRHDT and CDR2 FYEKMQ (reference sequence). The CDR3 sequence: CASSLGATETQYF. DNA for the CDR3: TGTGCCAGCAGCTTAGGCGCAACAGAGACCCAGTACTTC.

This clonotype has just one count. J is TRBJ1-6 and V is TRBV20-1; no clear D. Trimming took off 0 bases at V and 10 bases at J, with 16 bases between the two ends. CDR1 and CDR2 from the germline V gene are DFQATT and SNEGSKA (reference sequence). The CDR3 spans 15 residues. The CDR3 is CSARDFGEAVSPLHF. In DNA form, the CDR3 reads TGCAGTGCTAGAGATTTTGGAGAAGCGGTATCACCCCTCCACTTT.

A single count supports this clonotype. This could be a read error, since a much larger clone is one nucleotide away. The chain has TRBV3-1 and TRBJ1-5, with D maybe TRBD1 (5 bases). The J call is in doubt because the DNA end fits TRBJ1-3 better. The germline gives CDR1 LGHDT, CDR2 YNNKEL (reference sequence). This CDR3 has 15 amino acids. The CDR3 is CASSQDQGFGDTIYF. CDR3 nucleotides: TGTGCCAGCAGCCAAGATCAGGGCTTCGGAGACACCATATATTTT.

This clonotype occurred many times. The rearrangement joins TRBV9 to TRBJ1-3, with unresolved D. Trimming took 0 bases from V and 4 from J, leaving 14 bases between them. CDR1 SGDLS and CDR2 YYNGEE come from the germline V gene. The length of the CDR3 is 16 residues. As DNA, the CDR3 is TGTGCCAGCAGCGTAGGGGTTGGAGGGTCCGGAAACACCATATATTTT. Residues: CASSVGVGGSGNTIYF.

The chain employs TRBV3-1 and TRBJ2-1; D perhaps matches TRBD1 (6 bases). The CDR3 extends over 12 amino acids. Germline V lookup: CDR1 LGHDT, CDR2 YNNKEL (reference sequence). V was cut by 3 bases and J by 12 bases, with 12 bases left in between. CDR3 sequence reads: CASSQTGLSQFF. CDR3 DNA sequence: TGTGCCAGCAGCCAGACAGGTCTATCGCAGTTCTTC.

The J gene is TRBJ2-5, the V gene TRBV7-3; D is perhaps TRBD2 (5 bases). The germline gives CDR1 SGHTA, CDR2 FQGTGA. Trimming cost V 3 bases and J 5 bases, with 10 bases left between them. The CDR3 is made up of 13 amino acids. The CDR3 nucleotides are TGTGCCAGCAGCTTTCGGGAAGGCGAGACCCAGTACTTC. Translation: CASSFREGETQYF.

There are many counts of this clonotype. The rearrangement joins TRBV5-5 to TRBJ2-3; TRBD1 matches at 7 bases. Germline CDR1 reads SGHKS; CDR2 reads YYEKEE (reference sequence). Germline trimming cut 4 bases from V and 1 base from J; bases unmatched to any gene: 6. The CDR3 covers 15 residues. The CDR3 sequence: CASSGRDSGTDTQYF. CDR3 in DNA: TGTGCCAGCAGCGGCCGGGACAGCGGCACAGATACGCAGTATTTT.

For this clonotype: This CDR3 is missing its conserved last phenylalanine or tryptophan, likely due to a read error. It is unclear where the CDR3 begins or ends on the DNA, so no DNA is shown, and the CDR3 is as TCRdb lists it. The rearrangement joins TRBV15 to TRBJ2-5. Germline loops: CDR1 LNHNV, CDR2 YYDKDF (reference sequence). Ends included, the CDR3 has 13 residues. The chain's CDR3 is CATSKLAQETPYL.

This clonotype was seen a handful of times. The chain uses TRBV7-9 and TRBJ2-7; the D call may be TRBD1 or TRBD2 (6 bases each). Germline CDR1 and CDR2: SEHNR and FQNEAQ (reference sequence). Trimming stripped 3 bases from V and 6 bases from J, with 18 bases between. This CDR3 is built from 15 residues. The CDR3: CASSLGRGLTGEQYF. The CDR3 nucleotides read TGTGCCAGCAGCTTGGGACGGGGGCTCACCGGCGAGCAGTACTTC.

This rearrangement joins TRBV27 to TRBJ1-6; maybe TRBD1 (5 bases). This CDR3 contains 15 residues. Germline V lookup: CDR1 MNHEY, CDR2 SMNVEV (reference sequence). V was clipped by 5 bases and J by 9 bases, with 17 bases between them. CDR3 in amino acids: CASSQGEGFSSPLHF. The DNA of the CDR3 is TGTGCCAGCAGTCAGGGTGAGGGGTTCAGTTCACCCCTCCACTTT.

This clonotype was detected a few times. A single base separates this from a much larger clone, so it may be a read error. A read error is likely, as this CDR3 ends without the conserved phenylalanine or tryptophan. The genes are TRBV16 and TRBJ1-2, with TRBD1 matching 8 bases. This CDR3 has 15 amino acids. The V and J ends lost 8 bases and 5 bases, in that order; junction bases with no gene match: 13. Germline CDR1 and CDR2: KGHSY and FQNENV. As DNA, the CDR3 is TGTGCCAGCCCGCAAGTTACGGGACAGGCTTATGGCTACACCCTC. Residues: CASPQVTGQAYGYTL.

This clonotype rates as hyperexpanded (1% or more). The rearrangement links TRBV6-2 or TRBV6-3 to TRBJ1-6; D gene uncertain. This CDR3 comprises 14 residues. The germline V and J ends were trimmed by 4 bases and 13 bases, with 17 bases remaining between them. The V gene's germline CDR1 is MNHEY and CDR2 SVGEGT. The CDR3 region is CASSSPAPVGPLHF. The CDR3 region has the DNA TGTGCCAGCAGTTCCCCAGCCCCGGTGGGGCCCCTCCACTTT.

The rearrangement joins TRBV10-3 to TRBJ1-1, with D hard to call. The CDR3 is made up of 13 amino acids. Germline V gene sequence: CDR1 ENHRY, CDR2 SYGVKD. V was pared by 0 bases and J by 3 bases, with 5 bases between. This CDR3 is CAISESGYTEAFF. The CDR3 DNA reads as TGTGCCATCAGTGAGTCGGGGTACACTGAAGCTTTCTTT.

V and J are TRBV7-2 and TRBJ1-2; D gene ambiguous. This CDR3 contains 13 residues. The germline CDR1 and CDR2 sequences are SGHTA and FQGNSA. Trimming shortened V by 6 bases and J by 4 bases, and 12 bases separated the two germline ends. CDR3 DNA: TGTGCCAGCAGGGCGGATTTGAGCTATGGCTACACCTTC. Encoded protein: CASRADLSYGYTF.

V is TRBV6-5 and J is TRBJ2-4; unclear D gene. The length of the CDR3 is 14 residues. Trimming left V 3 bases short and J 1 base short, with 7 bases between. Germline-derived CDR1 and CDR2 are MNHEY and SVGAGI. CDR3 sequence (DNA): TGTGCCAGCAGTTATCTGGGGGCCAAAAACATTCAGTACTTC. This codes for CASSYLGAKNIQYF.

V and J are TRBV2 and TRBJ2-5, with a tentative D call TRBD2 (5 bases). This CDR3 comprises 14 residues. The germline CDR1 and CDR2 sequences are SNHLY and FYNNEI. V was cut by 1 base and J by 3 bases, with 9 bases left in between. CDR3 region: CASSEVFGKETQYF. DNA of the CDR3: TGTGCCAGCAGTGAAGTGTTCGGGAAAGAGACCCAGTACTTC.

As to this clonotype: This may be a read error, as it is one base from a much larger clone. The chain recombines TRBV4-1 with TRBJ1-2; 10 positions match TRBD1. Germline assignment: CDR1 MGHRA and CDR2 YSYEKL. The V segment lost 7 bases and the J segment 10 bases; nucleotides outside the gene matches: 12. The CDR3 is 14 residues long. The CDR3: CASNHPGQGENYTF. The CDR3 coding sequence is TGCGCCAGCAACCATCCCGGACAGGGGGAAAACTACACCTTC.